Given below is one T cell receptor beta chain in context. The antigen remains unidentified. Using its own MiXCR run on the reads, TCRdb lists one record per CDR3 protein. The sample yields 200,000 to 300,000 distinct CDR3 sequences, less than 9.5% seen once. The data derive from a study of T cell repertoires in cytomegalovirus infection. Whole-study results and caveats: CMV-specific HLA-C-restricted TCR beta clonotypes dominated the ex vivo response.

V lost 1 base, J lost 4 bases, and 1 base stayed unmatched. The CDR3 spans 14 residues. Germline CDR1 DFQATT, CDR2 SNEGSKA (reference sequence). The receptor's source is a human donor in good health (CMV status not recorded). Some clones in this sample may be carry-over from other donors' samples. This chain uses TRBV20-1 with TRBJ2-7, with 13 bases fitting TRBD2. Sequenced input: PBMCs. The CDR3 DNA reads TGCAGTGCTAGAGTACTAGCGGGAGGGTACGAGCAGTACTTC. This translates into CSARVLAGGYEQYF.